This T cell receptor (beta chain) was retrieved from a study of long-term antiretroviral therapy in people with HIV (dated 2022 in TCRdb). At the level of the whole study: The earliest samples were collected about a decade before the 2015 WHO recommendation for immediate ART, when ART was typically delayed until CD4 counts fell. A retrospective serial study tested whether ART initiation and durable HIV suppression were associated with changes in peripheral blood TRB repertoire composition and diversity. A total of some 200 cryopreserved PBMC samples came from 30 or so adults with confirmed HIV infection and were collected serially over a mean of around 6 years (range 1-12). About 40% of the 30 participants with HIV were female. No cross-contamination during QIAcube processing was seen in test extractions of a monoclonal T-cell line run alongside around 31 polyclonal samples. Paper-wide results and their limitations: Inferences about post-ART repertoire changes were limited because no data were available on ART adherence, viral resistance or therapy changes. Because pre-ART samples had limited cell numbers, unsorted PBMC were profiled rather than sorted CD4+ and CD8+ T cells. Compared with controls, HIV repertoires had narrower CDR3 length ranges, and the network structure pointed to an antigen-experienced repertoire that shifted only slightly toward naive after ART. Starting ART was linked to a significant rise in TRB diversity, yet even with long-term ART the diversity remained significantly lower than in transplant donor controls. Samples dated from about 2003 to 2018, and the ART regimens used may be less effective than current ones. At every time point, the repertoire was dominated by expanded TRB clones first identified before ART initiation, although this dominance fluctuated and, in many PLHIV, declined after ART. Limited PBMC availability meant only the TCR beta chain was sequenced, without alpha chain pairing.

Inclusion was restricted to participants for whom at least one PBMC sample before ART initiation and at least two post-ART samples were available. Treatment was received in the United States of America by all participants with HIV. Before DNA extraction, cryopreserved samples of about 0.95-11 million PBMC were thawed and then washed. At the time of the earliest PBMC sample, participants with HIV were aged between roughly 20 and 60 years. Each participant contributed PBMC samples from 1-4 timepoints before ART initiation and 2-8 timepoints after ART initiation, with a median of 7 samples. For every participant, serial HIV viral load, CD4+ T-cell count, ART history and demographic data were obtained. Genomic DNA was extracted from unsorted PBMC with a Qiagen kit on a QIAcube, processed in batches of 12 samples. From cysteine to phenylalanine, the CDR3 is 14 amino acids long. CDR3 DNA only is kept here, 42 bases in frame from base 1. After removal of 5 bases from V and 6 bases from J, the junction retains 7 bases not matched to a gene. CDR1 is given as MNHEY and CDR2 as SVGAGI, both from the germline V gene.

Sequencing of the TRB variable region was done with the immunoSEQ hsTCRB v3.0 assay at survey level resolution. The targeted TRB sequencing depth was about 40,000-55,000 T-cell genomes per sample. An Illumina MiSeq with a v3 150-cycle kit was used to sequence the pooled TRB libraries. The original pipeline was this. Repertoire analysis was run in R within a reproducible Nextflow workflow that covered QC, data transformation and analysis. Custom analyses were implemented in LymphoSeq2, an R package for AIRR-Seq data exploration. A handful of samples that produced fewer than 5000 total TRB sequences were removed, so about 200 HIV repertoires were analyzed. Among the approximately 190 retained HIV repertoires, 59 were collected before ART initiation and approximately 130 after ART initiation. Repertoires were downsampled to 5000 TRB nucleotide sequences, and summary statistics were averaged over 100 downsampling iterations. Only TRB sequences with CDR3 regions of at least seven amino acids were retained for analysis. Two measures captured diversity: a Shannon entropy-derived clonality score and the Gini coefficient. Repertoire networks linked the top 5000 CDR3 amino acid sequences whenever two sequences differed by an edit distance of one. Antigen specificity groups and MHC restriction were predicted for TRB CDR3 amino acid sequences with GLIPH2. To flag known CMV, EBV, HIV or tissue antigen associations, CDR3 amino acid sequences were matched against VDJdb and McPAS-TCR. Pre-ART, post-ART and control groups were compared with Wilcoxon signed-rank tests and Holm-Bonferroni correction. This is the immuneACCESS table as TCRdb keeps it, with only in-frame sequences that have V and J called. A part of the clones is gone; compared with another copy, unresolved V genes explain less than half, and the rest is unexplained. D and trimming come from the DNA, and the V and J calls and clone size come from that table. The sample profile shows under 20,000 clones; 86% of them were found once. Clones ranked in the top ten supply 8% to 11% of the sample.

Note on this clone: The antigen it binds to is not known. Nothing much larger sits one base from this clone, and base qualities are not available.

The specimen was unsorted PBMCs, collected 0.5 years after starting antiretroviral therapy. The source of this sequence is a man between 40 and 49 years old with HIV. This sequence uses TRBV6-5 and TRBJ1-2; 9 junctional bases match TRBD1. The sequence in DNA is TGTGCCAGCAGTACCTTACAGGGGGCGGATGGCTACACCTTC. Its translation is CASSTLQGADGYTF.